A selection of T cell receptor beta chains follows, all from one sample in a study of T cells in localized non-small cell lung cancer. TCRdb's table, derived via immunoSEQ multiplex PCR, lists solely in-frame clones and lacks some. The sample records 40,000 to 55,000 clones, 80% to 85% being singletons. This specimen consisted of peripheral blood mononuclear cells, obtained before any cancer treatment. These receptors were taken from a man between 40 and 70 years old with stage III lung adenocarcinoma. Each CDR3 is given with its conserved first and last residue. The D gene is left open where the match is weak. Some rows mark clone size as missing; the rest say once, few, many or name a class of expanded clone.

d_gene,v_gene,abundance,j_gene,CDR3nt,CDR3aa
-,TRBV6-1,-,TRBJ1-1,TGTGCCAGCAGTAGGAGCTCCGCTGAAGCTTTCTTT,CASSRSSAEAFF
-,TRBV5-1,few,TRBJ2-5,TGCGCCAGCAGGGGGTTACAAGAGACCCAGTACTTC,CASRGLQETQYF
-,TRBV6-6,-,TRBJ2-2,TGTGCCAGCAGTTACTTGGGTAGGACCGGGGAGCTGTTTTTT,CASSYLGRTGELFF
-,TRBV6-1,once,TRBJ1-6,TGTGCCAGCAGTGAAGTGCCGCTGGGGTCTGGTTCACCCCTCCACTTT,CASSEVPLGSGSPLHF
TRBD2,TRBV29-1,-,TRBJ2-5,TGCAGCGTTGGACTAGCGGGGGAGCCCCAGTACTTC,CSVGLAGEPQYF
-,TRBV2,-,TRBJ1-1,TGTGCCAGCAGCTCGATGGGGGAGAACACTGAAGCTTTCTTT,CASSSMGENTEAFF
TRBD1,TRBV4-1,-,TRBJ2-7,TGCGCCAGCAGCCAAGATCCTGGGACAGGACTCTACGAGCAGTACTTC,CASSQDPGTGLYEQYF
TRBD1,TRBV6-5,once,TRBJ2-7,TGTGCCAGCACCGGGGACAGTTCGCTGGCCTACGAGCAGTACTTC,CASTGDSSLAYEQYF
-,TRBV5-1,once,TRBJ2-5,TGCGCCAGCAGCTTGGGTGGGGTCCAAGAGACCCAGTACTTC,CASSLGGVQETQYF
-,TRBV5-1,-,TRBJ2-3,TGCGCCAGCAGCTTGGAACGGGACACAGATACGCAGTATTTT,CASSLERDTDTQYF
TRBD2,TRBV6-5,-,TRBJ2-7,TGTGCCAGCAAGGTAGCGGGGACCCCCGAGCAGTACTTC,CASKVAGTPEQYF
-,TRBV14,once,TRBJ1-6,TGTGCCAGCAAGTATGGCCCAGCAGATAATTCACCCCTCCACTTT,CASKYGPADNSPLHF
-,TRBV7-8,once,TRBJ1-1,TGTGCCAGCAGCTCATCAGGGGCCACTGAAGCTTTCTTT,CASSSSGATEAFF
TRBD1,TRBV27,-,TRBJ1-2,TGTGCCAGCAGTCACCCGGGACAGGGGTATGGCTACACCTTC,CASSHPGQGYGYTF
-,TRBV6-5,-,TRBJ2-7,TGTGCCAGCAGTTTATACAGCAGCTCCTACGAGCAGTACTTC,CASSLYSSSYEQYF
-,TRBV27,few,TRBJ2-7,TGTGCCAGCAGTTCCACTACGTTTTTGGGGGTCGAGCAGTACTTC,CASSSTTFLGVEQYF
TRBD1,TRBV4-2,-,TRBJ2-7,TGTGCCAGCAGCCCCACTCGGACAGGGGGGGAGCAGTACTTC,CASSPTRTGGEQYF
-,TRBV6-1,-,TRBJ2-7,TGTGCCAGCAGTCCCCGGCCAGGGATGTACGAGCAGTACTTC,CASSPRPGMYEQYF
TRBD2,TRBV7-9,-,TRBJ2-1,TGTGCCAGCAGCTTACAGGGCGGGGGGGCCCCTGAGCAGTTCTTC,CASSLQGGGAPEQFF
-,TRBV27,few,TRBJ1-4,TGTGCCAGCAGCCCGAGAGGGTTCGCTAATGAAAAACTGTTTTTT,CASSPRGFANEKLFF
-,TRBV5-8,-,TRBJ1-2,TGTGCCAGCAGCTTGGTCCCCCCCGGGGCTAATGGCTACACCTTC,CASSLVPPGANGYTF
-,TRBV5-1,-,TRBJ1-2,TGCGCCAGCAGCTTGGGTGGAGCCGGCTACACCTTC,CASSLGGAGYTF
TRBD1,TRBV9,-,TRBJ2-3,TGTGCCAGCAGCCCCCGGACAGGGGGCACAGATACGCAGTATTTT,CASSPRTGGTDTQYF